This T cell receptor beta chain originates from a study of cytomegalovirus exposure and HLA in healthy donors. Study-wide results and caveats: The later analysis indicated that the majority of CMV-associated TCR beta chains appeared HLA-restricted. Usually a TCR sequence was rare, but some public TCRs were found in many donors. Across HLA loci, a later analysis found differing TCR association rates, with DRB1 most and HLA-C fewest. 87-base-pair reads could not separate some V segments, including TRBV6-2 and TRBV6-3.

Details on this clone: Its target is not known.

60 Vbeta and 13 Jbeta primers were used in PCR. Repertoires were generated with immunoSEQ multiplex PCR, while TCRdb's copy carries only in-frame clones and drops some. The table shows around 130,000 clones, with 60% to 80% occurring only once. Germline-derived CDR1 and CDR2 are SGHDN and FVKESK. Trimming stripped 0 bases from V and 3 bases from J, with 3 bases between. This CDR3 has 13 residues. This chain joins TRBV14 and TRBJ1-5; D gene unclear. The sequence was collected from a woman aged 60-75 years in good health and CMV-seropositive. Material: PBMCs. CDR3 coding DNA: TGTGCCAGCAGCCAAGACTTCAATCAGCCCCAGCATTTT. It specifies CASSQDFNQPQHF.